This T cell receptor beta chain was retrieved from a study of blood T cells in healthy people across ages. The donors, aged roughly 6 to 100, were healthy Caucasians from Russia. Germline V gene lookup returns CDR1 MNHEY and CDR2 SMNVEV (reference sequence). This CDR3 is built from 16 residues. The authors ran a second PCR of roughly 6 to 12 cycles using a sample-barcoded 5' primer and a J-beta primer mix. TCRdb independently ran MiXCR on the 5' RACE reads; one entry per CDR3 protein. The repertoire holds roughly 1,500,000 distinct CDR3 sequences, with roughly 30% as singletons. Sequencing was performed on blood. This clonotype originated in a woman under 40 in good health. The chain recombines TRBV27 with TRBJ2-5; possibly TRBD2 for D (7 bases). The J call may be mistaken, given a closer DNA end match to TRBJ2-7. CDR3 residues: CASSLAAWGGLNEQYF. Written as DNA, the CDR3 is TGTGCCAGCAGTTTAGCGGCCTGGGGGGGCTTGAACGAGCAGTACTTC.